This T cell receptor (beta chain) was profiled in a study of T cell repertoires in cytomegalovirus infection. For the study at large: Epitope selection comprised recently identified HLA-C-restricted CMV epitopes and well-studied HLA-B-restricted CMV epitopes. Public TCR beta signatures marked donors with CMV infection and the matching HLA.

V lost 3 bases to trimming and J lost 7 bases; unmatched junction nucleotides: 10. CDR3 length: 16 amino acids. CDR1 and CDR2 from the germline V gene are LNHNV and YYDKDF (reference sequence). About this clonotype itself: The target antigen is unknown.

TCRdb reanalysed the reads using MiXCR and keeps one entry per CDR3 protein. This table holds some 920,000 distinct CDR3 sequences, approximately 31% found once. Findings of the study overall: The ex vivo response was dominated by HLA-C-restricted CMV-specific TCR beta clonotypes. Summed frequency of public TCR beta families distinguished CMV carriers with the relevant HLA.

This specimen consisted of cultured CD8+ T cells from PBMCs, obtained from culture after CMV antigen stimulation. The sequence derives from a human donor in good health (CMV status not recorded). Some clones in this sample may be carry-over from other donors' samples. This chain joins TRBV15 and TRBJ2-1, with 9 bases fitting TRBD1. The CDR3 DNA sequence: TGTGCCACCAGCAGGGACCCGGGACAGGGTGGGAATGAGCAGTTCTTC. Its protein product is CATSRDPGQGGNEQFF. Drawing the rest from reference TRBV15 and TRBJ2-1, the complete variable domain is DAMVIQNPRYQVTQFGKPVTLSCSQTLNHNVMYWYQQKSSQAPKLLFHYYDKDFNNEADTPDNFQSRRPNTSFCFLDIRSPGLGDTAMYLCATSRDPGQGGNEQFFGPGTRLTVL.